These T cell receptor beta chains were read from a single sample in a study of vaccination and CD4 T cells after COVID-19. No antigen has been assigned to these receptors. Each CDR3 protein is one row after TCRdb ran MiXCR on the PCR reads. The sample has about 16,000 distinct CDR3 sequences; less than 60% are singletons. The sequencing used cultured CD4+ T cells from blood, collected after SARS-CoV-2 vaccination. Every receptor here comes from a human donor with COVID-19. CDR3s include the opening cysteine and the closing phenylalanine or tryptophan. D genes are given only for firm matches. Size is omitted from some rows. Given values are once, few, many or a class for expanded clones.

CASRTRDGLGSPLHF TGTGCCAGCAGGACACGGGACGGACTAGGATCACCCCTCCACTTT TRBJ1-6 - TRBV12-3/TRBV12-4 -
CASSVDSSNSPLHF TGTGCCAGCAGCGTAGACAGCTCTAATTCACCCCTCCACTTT TRBJ1-6 - TRBV9 -
CASSIPGETQYF TGTGCCAGCAGCATCCCGGGGGAGACCCAGTACTTC TRBJ2-5 - TRBV5-4 -
CSATTGGPGKNIQYF TGCAGTGCTACTACGGGGGGGCCGGGCAAAAACATTCAGTACTTC TRBJ2-4 few TRBV20-1 TRBD2
CASSLDRGGGELFF TGTGCCAGCAGCTTAGATCGGGGCGGCGGGGAGCTGTTTTTT TRBJ2-2 - TRBV11-2 -
CASYRGYNEQFF TGTGCCAGCTACCGGGGCTACAATGAGCAGTTCTTC TRBJ2-1 - TRBV12-3/TRBV12-4 -
CASSLSPRGEETQYF TGTGCCAGCAGCTTATCCCCGCGGGGGGAAGAGACCCAGTACTTC TRBJ2-5 few TRBV11-2 TRBD2
CASSPKGNGEAFF TGTGCCAGCTCACCAAAGGGTAATGGGGAAGCTTTCTTT TRBJ1-1 - TRBV18 -
CSARSDRAAYEQYF TGCAGTGCTAGGTCGGACAGGGCAGCCTACGAGCAGTACTTC TRBJ2-7 few TRBV20-1 TRBD1
CATSPGTLGASGANVLTF TGTGCCACCAGCCCCGGGACTTTGGGCGCATCTGGGGCCAACGTCCTGACTTTC TRBJ2-6 - TRBV24-1 -
CASSPRGGGGNEQFF TGTGCCAGCAGCCCAAGGGGCGGGGGGGGTAATGAGCAGTTCTTC TRBJ2-1 once TRBV7-3 TRBD2